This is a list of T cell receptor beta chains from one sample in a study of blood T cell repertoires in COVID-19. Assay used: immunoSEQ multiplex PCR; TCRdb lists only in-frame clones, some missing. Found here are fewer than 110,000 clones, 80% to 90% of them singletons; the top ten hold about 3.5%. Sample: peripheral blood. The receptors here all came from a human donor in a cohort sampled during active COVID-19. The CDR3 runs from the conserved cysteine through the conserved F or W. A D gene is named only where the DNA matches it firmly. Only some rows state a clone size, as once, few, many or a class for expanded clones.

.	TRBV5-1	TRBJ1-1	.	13	TGCGCCAGCAGAACAGGCCCGAACACTGAAGCTTTCTTT	CASRTGPNTEAFF
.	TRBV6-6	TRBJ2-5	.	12	TGTGCCAGCAGCGAGGTTCGGGAGACCCAGTACTTC	CASSEVRETQYF
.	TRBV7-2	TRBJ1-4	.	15	TGTGCCAGCAGCTTTTTCGGGGGGCTCAATGAAAAACTGTTTTTT	CASSFFGGLNEKLFF
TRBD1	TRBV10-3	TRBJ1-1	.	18	TGTGCCATCAGTGAAGGGGAATTATGGGCGGGACAGGGGGCAGAAGCTTTCTTT	CAISEGELWAGQGAEAFF
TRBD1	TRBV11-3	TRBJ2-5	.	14	TGTGCCAGCAGCTTAAGAGGGGGCAGGGAGACCCAGTACTTC	CASSLRGGRETQYF
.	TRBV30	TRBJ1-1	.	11	TGTGCCTGGAGTGAGAGGACTGAAGCTTTCTTT	CAWSERTEAFF
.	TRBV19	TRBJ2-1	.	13	TGTGCCAGTAGTACAGGACTATTCAATGAGCAGTTCTTC	CASSTGLFNEQFF
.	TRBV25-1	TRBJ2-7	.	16	TGTGCCAGCAGTGAACACTCTGGGGCAGGGTGGAACGAGCAGTACTTC	CASSEHSGAGWNEQYF
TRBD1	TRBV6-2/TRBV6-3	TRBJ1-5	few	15	TGTGCCAGCAGCCCGTCGCAGGGGGCGGGTCAGCCCCAGCATTTT	CASSPSQGAGQPQHF
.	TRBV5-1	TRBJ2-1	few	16	TGCGCCAGCAGCTTCCCCCCGGGGGGCGACTACAATGAGCAGTTCTTC	CASSFPPGGDYNEQFF